The rows below give T cell receptor beta chains drawn from one sample of a study of blood T cell repertoires in COVID-19. Libraries were prepared by immunoSEQ multiplex PCR; TCRdb keeps only in-frame clonotypes and omits some of them. The sample has around 250,000 clones; more than 75% are singletons. Sequenced material: PBMCs or T cells enriched from blood (not recorded which). The source is a man aged 18 to 30 who had recovered from COVID-19. The CDR3 runs from the conserved cysteine through the conserved F or W. Some rows mark clone size as missing; the rest say once, few, many or name a class of expanded clone.

cdr3_aa v_call clone_size
CASSPGTGEQYF TRBV18 NA
CASSPSDTTDTQYF TRBV4-2 NA
CATSSLGNQPQHF TRBV24-1 NA
CASSPQYSNQPQHF TRBV7-2 NA
CASSEMTGANTGELFF TRBV25-1 NA
CASSLGPGGPGEQYF TRBV7-9 once
CASSPQAGAENQPQHF TRBV18 NA
CASSIGWQWEQYF TRBV19 NA
CASLHLSAVNTEAFF TRBV19 once
CATADNSPLHF TRBV15 NA
CASSLSGGPWNSPLHF TRBV27 NA
CASNPGGGAITDTQYF TRBV7-9 NA
CASSLGPRDSEFFYYSYNEQFF TRBV5-1 NA
CASSLGSYGYTF TRBV3-1/TRBV3-2 NA
CASSLWGSGAGANVLTF TRBV28 NA
CASSPEGRQGAAGANVLTF TRBV28 few
CASSLALEASGSYEQYF TRBV5-1 NA
CASSIIGGANQPQHF TRBV19 NA
CASSLIAGVADTQYF TRBV7-8 NA
CASSLATGGDGETQYF TRBV7-6 NA
CAWSWREYGYTF TRBV30 NA
CASSLFFAGGYNEQFF TRBV7-2 NA
CASRIRGGYEQYF TRBV19 NA
CASSPSGGGTNEQFF TRBV5-8 NA
CASSLYAGVSEQYF TRBV27 many
CASSIGRRGRRDTEAFF TRBV19 NA
CASSLQGGYSEAFF TRBV7-3 NA
CASSLEQGEEDTQYF TRBV13 once
CASSDLSGRGVSYNEQFF TRBV27 NA
CASSPGLASDTQYF TRBV5-4 NA
CASSPRAGTNTEAFF TRBV7-9 NA
CASSSSQGNNQPQHF TRBV6-5 NA
CASSRPQGASQPQHF TRBV5-1 NA
CAAQGLGNTIYF TRBV10-3 NA
CASSPTGGEQYF TRBV18 NA
CASRTGDLELYTEAFF TRBV19 NA
CASSFPIGTQYF TRBV5-8 NA
CASSPGTGPMNTEAFF TRBV5-5 NA
CASSLLGQILPRSGELFF TRBV5-5 NA
CASSATTGGGSYEQYF TRBV6-1 NA
CASSLSGTGGYEQYF TRBV13 NA
CASSYPSGTAPGELFF TRBV6-5 NA
CASSLGSGQRGYTF TRBV5-5 NA
CASSRIPGVYSNQPQHF TRBV27 NA
CASSPGFGGTRNTGELFF TRBV5-1 NA
CASSQRGGHNEQFF TRBV3-1/TRBV3-2 NA